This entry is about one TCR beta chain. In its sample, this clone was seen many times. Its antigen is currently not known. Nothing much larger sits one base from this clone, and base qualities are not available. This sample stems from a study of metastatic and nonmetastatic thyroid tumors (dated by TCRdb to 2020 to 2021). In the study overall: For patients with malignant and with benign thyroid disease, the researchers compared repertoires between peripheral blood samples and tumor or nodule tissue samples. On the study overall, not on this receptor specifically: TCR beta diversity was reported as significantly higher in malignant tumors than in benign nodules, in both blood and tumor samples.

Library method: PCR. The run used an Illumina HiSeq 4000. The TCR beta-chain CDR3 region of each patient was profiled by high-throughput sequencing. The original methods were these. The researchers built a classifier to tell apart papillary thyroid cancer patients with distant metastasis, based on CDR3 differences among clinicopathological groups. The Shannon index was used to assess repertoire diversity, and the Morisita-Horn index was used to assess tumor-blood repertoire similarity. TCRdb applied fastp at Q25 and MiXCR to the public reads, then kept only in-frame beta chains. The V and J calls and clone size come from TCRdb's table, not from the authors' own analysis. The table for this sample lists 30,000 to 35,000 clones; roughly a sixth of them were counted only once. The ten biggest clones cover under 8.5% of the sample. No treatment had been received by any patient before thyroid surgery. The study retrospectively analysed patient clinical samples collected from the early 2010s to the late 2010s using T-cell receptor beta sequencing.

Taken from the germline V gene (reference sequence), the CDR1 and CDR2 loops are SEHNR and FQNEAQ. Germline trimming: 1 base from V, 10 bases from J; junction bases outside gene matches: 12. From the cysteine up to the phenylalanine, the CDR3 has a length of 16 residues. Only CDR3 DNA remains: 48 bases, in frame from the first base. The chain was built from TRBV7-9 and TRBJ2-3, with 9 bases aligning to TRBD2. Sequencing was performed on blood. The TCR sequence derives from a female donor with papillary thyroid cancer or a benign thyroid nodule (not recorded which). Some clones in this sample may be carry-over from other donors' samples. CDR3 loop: CASSLGLREGQLPQYF. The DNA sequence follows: TGTGCCAGCAGCTTAGGACTGCGGGAGGGCCAGCTCCCGCAGTATTTT.